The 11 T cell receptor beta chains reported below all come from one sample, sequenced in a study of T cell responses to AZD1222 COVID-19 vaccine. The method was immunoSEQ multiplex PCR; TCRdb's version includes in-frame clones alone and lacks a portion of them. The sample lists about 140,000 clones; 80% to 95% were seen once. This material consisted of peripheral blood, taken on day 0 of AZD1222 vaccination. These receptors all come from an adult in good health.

The chain's CDR3 is CASSFGQENYNEQFF. In DNA form, the CDR3 reads TGTGCCAGCAGTTTCGGACAGGAAAACTACAATGAGCAGTTCTTC. The chain combines TRBV27 with TRBJ2-1; TRBD1 agrees at 7 bases. There are 15 residues in the CDR3. V shed 3 bases, J shed 3 bases, and the junction held 5 bases outside the gene matches. Germline loops: CDR1 MNHEY, CDR2 SMNVEV (reference sequence).

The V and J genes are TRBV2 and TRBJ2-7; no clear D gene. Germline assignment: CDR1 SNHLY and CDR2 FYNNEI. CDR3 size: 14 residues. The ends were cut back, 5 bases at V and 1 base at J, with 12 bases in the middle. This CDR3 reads CASSSPEQSYEQYF. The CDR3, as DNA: TGTGCCAGCAGTAGCCCAGAACAGTCCTACGAGCAGTACTTC.

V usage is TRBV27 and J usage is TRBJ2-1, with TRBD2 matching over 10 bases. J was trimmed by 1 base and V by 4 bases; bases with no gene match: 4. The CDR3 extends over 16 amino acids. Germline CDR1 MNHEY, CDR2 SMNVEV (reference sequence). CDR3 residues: CASSSRTSGSYNEQFF. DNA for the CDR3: TGTGCCAGCAGTTCCCGGACTAGCGGATCCTACAATGAGCAGTTCTTC.

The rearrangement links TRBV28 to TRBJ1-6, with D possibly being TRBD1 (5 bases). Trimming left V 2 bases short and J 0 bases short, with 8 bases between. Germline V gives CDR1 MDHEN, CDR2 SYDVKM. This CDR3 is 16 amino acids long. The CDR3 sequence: CASSLIGASYNSPLHF. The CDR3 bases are TGTGCCAGCAGTTTAATCGGGGCCTCCTATAATTCACCCCTCCACTTT.

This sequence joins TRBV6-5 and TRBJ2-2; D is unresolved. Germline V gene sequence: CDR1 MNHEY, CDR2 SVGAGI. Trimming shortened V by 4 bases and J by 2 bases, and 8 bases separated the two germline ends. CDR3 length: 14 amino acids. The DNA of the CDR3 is TGTGCCAGCAGTTCTCGGGCTAACACCGGGGAGCTGTTTTTT. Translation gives CASSSRANTGELFF.

CDR3 sequence reads: CASSSMTGSGEKLFF. The DNA for the CDR3 is TGTGCCAGCAGCTCGATGACAGGGTCAGGCGAAAAACTGTTTTTT. The genes are TRBV9 and TRBJ1-4, with 7 bases matching TRBD1. The junction had 11 bases not matched to a gene; V was cut back by 4 bases and J by 8 bases. Germline V CDR1 and CDR2: SGDLS, YYNGEE. The CDR3 runs 15 residues.

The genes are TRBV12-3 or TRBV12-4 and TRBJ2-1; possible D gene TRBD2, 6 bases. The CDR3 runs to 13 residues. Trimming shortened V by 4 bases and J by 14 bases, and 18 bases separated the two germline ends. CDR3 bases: TGTGCCAGCAGTTCGGAAATGGGGGGAGACGAGTTCTTC. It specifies CASSSEMGGDEFF.

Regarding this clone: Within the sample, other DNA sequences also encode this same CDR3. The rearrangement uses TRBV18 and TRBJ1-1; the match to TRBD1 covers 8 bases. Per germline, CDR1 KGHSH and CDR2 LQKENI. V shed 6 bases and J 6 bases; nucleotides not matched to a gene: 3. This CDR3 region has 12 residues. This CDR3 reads CASSLQGAEAFF. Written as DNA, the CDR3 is TGTGCCAGCTCTCTACAGGGGGCTGAAGCTTTCTTT.

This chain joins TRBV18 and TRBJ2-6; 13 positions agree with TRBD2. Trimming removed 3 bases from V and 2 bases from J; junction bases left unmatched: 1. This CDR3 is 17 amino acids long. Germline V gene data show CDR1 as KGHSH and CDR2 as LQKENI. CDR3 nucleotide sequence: TGTGCCAGCTCACCGGGACTAGCGGGGACTGGGGCCAACGTCCTGACTTTC. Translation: CASSPGLAGTGANVLTF. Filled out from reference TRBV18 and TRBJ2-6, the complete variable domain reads NAGVMQNPRHLVRRRGQEARLRCSPMKGHSHVYWYRQLPEEGLKFMVYLQKENIIDESGMPKERFSAEFPKEGPSILRIQQVVRGDSAAYFCASSPGLAGTGANVLTFGAGSRLTVL.

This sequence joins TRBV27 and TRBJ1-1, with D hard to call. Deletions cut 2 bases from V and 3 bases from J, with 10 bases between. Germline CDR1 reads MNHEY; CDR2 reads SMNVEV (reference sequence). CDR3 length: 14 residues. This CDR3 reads CASSLVGGYTEAFF. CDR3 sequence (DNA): TGTGCCAGCAGTTTAGTTGGCGGGTACACTGAAGCTTTCTTT.

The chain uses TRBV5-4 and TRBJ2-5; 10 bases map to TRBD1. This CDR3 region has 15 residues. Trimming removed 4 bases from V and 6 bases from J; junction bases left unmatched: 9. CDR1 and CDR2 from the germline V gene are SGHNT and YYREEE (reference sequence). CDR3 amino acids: CASSGPGQGFKTQYF. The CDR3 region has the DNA TGTGCCAGCAGCGGCCCGGGACAGGGGTTCAAGACCCAGTACTTC.